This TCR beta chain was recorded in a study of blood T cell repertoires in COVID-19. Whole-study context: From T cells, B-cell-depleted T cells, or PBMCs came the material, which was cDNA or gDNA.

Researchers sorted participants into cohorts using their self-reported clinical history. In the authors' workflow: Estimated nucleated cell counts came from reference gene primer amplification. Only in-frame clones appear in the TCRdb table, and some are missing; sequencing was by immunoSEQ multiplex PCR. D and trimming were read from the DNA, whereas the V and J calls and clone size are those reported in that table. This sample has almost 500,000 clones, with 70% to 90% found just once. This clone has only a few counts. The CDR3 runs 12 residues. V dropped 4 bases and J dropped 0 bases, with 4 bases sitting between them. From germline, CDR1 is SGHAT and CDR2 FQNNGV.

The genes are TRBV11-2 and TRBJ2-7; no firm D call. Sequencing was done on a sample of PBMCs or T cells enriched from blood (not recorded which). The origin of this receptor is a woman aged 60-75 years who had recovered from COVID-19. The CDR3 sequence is CASSYSSYEQYV. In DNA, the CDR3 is TGTGCCAGCAGCTACAGCTCCTACGAGCAGTACGTC.